This passage covers 30 T cell receptor beta chains from one sample sequenced in a study of blood T cell repertoires in COVID-19. Using immunoSEQ multiplex PCR, the repertoire was profiled, and TCRdb retains in-frame clones only, with some absent. Among over 150,000 clones listed, about 79% were seen once. Sample: peripheral blood. These TCRs come from a woman aged 55-70 years with acute or convalescent COVID-19.

The CDR3 nucleotides read TGTGCCATCAGTGCCGACCCGGGGGGAGGCACAGATACGCAGTATTTT. Translated: CAISADPGGGTDTQYF. The chain recombines TRBV10-3 with TRBJ2-3; 7 nucleotides line up with TRBD2. Trimming took 4 bases from V and 1 from J; bases not matched to a gene: 8. The CDR3 loop spans 16 amino acids. Germline V gives CDR1 ENHRY, CDR2 SYGVKD.

The chain employs TRBV30 and TRBJ1-1; D unresolved. Germline V gene lookup returns CDR1 GTSNPN and CDR2 SVGIG (reference sequence). The CDR3 spans 14 residues. Trimming took off 0 bases at V and 0 bases at J, with 8 bases between the two ends. The DNA of the CDR3 is TGTGCCTGGAGTGTACGGTCCTTGAACACTGAAGCTTTCTTT. Protein: CAWSVRSLNTEAFF.

V is TRBV5-1 and J is TRBJ2-3, with 13 bases that match TRBD2. The CDR3 covers 18 residues. Germline V gene lookup returns CDR1 SGHRS and CDR2 YFSETQ. V trimming: 4 bases; J trimming: 0 bases; junction bases outside the gene matches: 8. CDR3: CASSVGLAGVSSTDTQYF. In DNA, the CDR3 is TGCGCCAGCAGCGTAGGACTAGCGGGGGTTTCAAGCACAGATACGCAGTATTTT. Full variable domain (remainder filled in from reference TRBV5-1 and TRBJ2-3): KAGVTQTPRYLIKTRGQQVTLSCSPISGHRSVSWYQQTPGQGLQFLFEYFSETQRNKGNFPGRFSGRQFSNSRSEMNVSTLELGDSALYLCASSVGLAGVSSTDTQYFGPGTRLTVL.

The genes are TRBV9 and TRBJ2-1; 7 nucleotides line up with TRBD2. The CDR3 runs to 14 residues. J gave up 6 bases and V 3 bases, and 6 bases lay outside the gene matches. CDR1 is SGDLS and CDR2 is YYNGEE in the germline V gene. CDR3 nucleotides: TGTGCCAGCAGCGCCGCCGGGACTATCAATGAGCAGTTCTTC. Amino acid sequence: CASSAAGTINEQFF.

This clone was counted only a few times. This chain connects TRBV28 to TRBJ1-2; D gene uncertain. V was trimmed by 1 base and J by 3 bases, leaving 3 bases between them. The CDR3 is 12 amino acids. In germline, CDR1 is MDHEN, CDR2 SYDVKM. In nucleotides, the CDR3 is TGTGCCAGCAGTTTATTCGACTATGGCTACACCTTC. As protein: CASSLFDYGYTF.

The rearrangement joins TRBV6-5 to TRBJ1-6; 7 nucleotides agree with TRBD1. The junction had 11 bases not matched to a gene; V was cut back by 3 bases and J by 9 bases. This CDR3 comprises 16 residues. The germline V gene encodes CDR1 MNHEY and CDR2 SVGAGI. The CDR3, as DNA: TGTGCCAGCAGTTATAGTAAAAACAGGGGAGGTTCACCCCTCCACTTT. It encodes CASSYSKNRGGSPLHF.

This chain uses TRBV3-1 (or the pseudogene TRBV3-2) with TRBJ1-4, with D perhaps matching TRBD1 (6 bases). The germline V gene encodes CDR1 LGHDT and CDR2 YNNKEL (reference sequence). With 4 bases removed from V and 7 bases from J, the gap between germline ends came to 13 bases. The CDR3 extends over 14 amino acids. CDR3 nucleotide sequence: TGTGCCAGCAGCCGCAGGGGTTTCGGTGAAAAACTGTTTTTT. Amino acid sequence: CASSRRGFGEKLFF.

The chain couples TRBV5-1 to TRBJ1-5; 10 bases line up with TRBD1. CDR1 and CDR2 (germline): SGHRS, YFSETQ. This CDR3 has 15 residues. V trimming: 5 bases; J trimming: 4 bases; junction bases outside the gene matches: 6. In DNA form, the CDR3 reads TGCGCCAGCAGTTCAGGACAGGGGGATAATCAGCCCCAGCATTTT. Translating gives CASSSGQGDNQPQHF.

The V call is TRBV5-8, the J call TRBJ2-1; 10 bases match TRBD1. CDR1 and CDR2 from the germline V gene are SGHTS and YDEGEE. There are 14 residues in the CDR3. Trimming removed 6 bases from V and 6 bases from J; junction bases left unmatched: 6. CDR3 coding DNA: TGTGCCAGCAACCTCCGGGACAGGGGCAATGAGCAGTTCTTC. As protein: CASNLRDRGNEQFF.

The CDR3 DNA sequence: TGTGCCAGCAACACTGTGGGGCTAGGGGCGTACAATGAGCAGTTCTTC. Amino acid sequence: CASNTVGLGAYNEQFF. The rearrangement uses TRBV28 and TRBJ2-1, with D perhaps TRBD1 (5 bases). The germline V and J ends were trimmed by 7 bases and 4 bases, with 20 bases remaining between them. There are 16 residues in the CDR3. Looked up from germline, CDR1 is MDHEN and CDR2 is SYDVKM.

The chain carries TRBV29-1 and TRBJ2-1; 10 bases fit TRBD2. The V segment lost 8 bases and the J segment 8 bases; nucleotides outside the gene matches: 9. CDR3 length equals 13 residues. From germline, CDR1 is SQVTM and CDR2 ANQGSEA. The CDR3 nucleotides read TGCAGCACGAGTAGCGGGGGGCCGGATGAGCAGTTCTTC. Translated: CSTSSGGPDEQFF.

This chain uses TRBV7-9 with TRBJ1-2; 10 positions match TRBD1. V shed 4 bases and J 1 base; nucleotides not matched to a gene: 6. CDR1 and CDR2 (germline): SEHNR, FQNEAQ (reference sequence). The CDR3 runs 16 residues. CDR3 protein: CASSYRDRGVNYGYTF. Here the CDR3 DNA reads TGTGCCAGCAGCTACCGGGACAGGGGAGTTAACTATGGCTACACCTTC.

The chain recombines TRBV11-1 with TRBJ1-6; 9 nucleotides agree with TRBD1. The CDR3 runs to 15 residues. Germline assignment: CDR1 SGHAT and CDR2 FQDESV (reference sequence). J was trimmed by 5 bases and V by 6 bases; bases with no gene match: 5. The chain's CDR3 is CASRVDRGNNSPLHF. The CDR3 nucleotides read TGTGCCAGCAGGGTGGACAGGGGTAATAATTCACCCCTCCACTTT. The complete variable domain, with remaining parts taken from reference TRBV11-1 and TRBJ1-6, reads EAEVAQSPRYKITEKSQAVAFWCDPISGHATLYWYRQILGQGPELLVQFQDESVVDDSQLPKDRFSAERLKGVDSTLKIQPAELGDSAMYLCASRVDRGNNSPLHFGNGTRLTVT.

Only one count was recorded for this clone. The rearrangement joins TRBV28 to TRBJ1-2, with unresolved D. This CDR3 spans 12 amino acids. Per germline, CDR1 MDHEN and CDR2 SYDVKM. Trimming left V 4 bases short and J 7 bases short, with 10 bases between. This chain's CDR3 is CASSSQVFGYTF. CDR3 DNA: TGTGCCAGCAGTTCCCAGGTCTTTGGCTACACCTTC.

The chain uses TRBV30 and TRBJ1-2; D unclear. V lost 2 bases, J lost 4 bases, and 14 bases lay in between. Germline lookup yields CDR1 GTSNPN and CDR2 SVGIG (reference sequence). The CDR3 runs 14 residues. The chain's CDR3 is CAWSPFIGSYGYTF. In nucleotides, the CDR3 is TGTGCCTGGAGTCCCTTTATCGGGTCCTATGGCTACACCTTC.

This chain links TRBV19 with TRBJ1-5, with 9 bases identical to TRBD1. J lost 6 bases, V lost 7 bases, and 13 bases had no gene match. The CDR3 sequence is 16 residues long. The germline CDR1 and CDR2 sequences are LNHDA and SQIVND (reference sequence). DNA of the CDR3: TGTGCCAGTAAACGGGGAGACAGGGGGAATTTTCAGCCCCAGCATTTT. This translates into CASKRGDRGNFQPQHF.

The CDR3 loop reads CASGDQPQHF. The CDR3 DNA sequence: TGTGCCAGCGGAGATCAGCCCCAGCATTTT. The chain combines TRBV2 with TRBJ1-5; D unresolved. Germline V gene lookup returns CDR1 SNHLY and CDR2 FYNNEI. V lost 8 bases and J lost 5, with 4 bases in between. This CDR3 has 10 amino acids.

This clone was seen only once. CDR3 nucleotides: TGTGCCACCAGCAGAGATCCTCTCCGCGGGGACAGGGGCTATGGCTACACCTTC. Translating it yields CATSRDPLRGDRGYGYTF. The chain links TRBV15 to TRBJ1-2; the match to TRBD1 covers 10 bases. V lost 0 bases and J lost 4; bases outside the gene matches: 11. The CDR3 totals 18 residues. Germline V gives CDR1 LNHNV, CDR2 YYDKDF (reference sequence).

This CDR3 is CASRGTRVREQYF. The CDR3 region has the DNA TGTGCCAGCAGGGGGACACGGGTGAGAGAGCAGTACTTC. V usage is TRBV2 and J usage is TRBJ2-7, with TRBD1 as a possible D gene (6 bases). V was pared by 6 bases and J by 7 bases, with 16 bases between. CDR3 length: 13 amino acids. Germline CDR1 is SNHLY and CDR2 is FYNNEI.

This chain joins TRBV15 and TRBJ1-4; 9 bases line up with TRBD1. Per the germline V gene, CDR1 is LNHNV and CDR2 is YYDKDF (reference sequence). CDR3 length: 16 amino acids. The V segment lost 3 bases and the J segment 3 bases; nucleotides outside the gene matches: 5. CDR3 nucleotide sequence: TGTGCCACCAGCAGCGGACAGGGGACAGCTAATGAAAAACTGTTTTTT. It yields the protein CATSSGQGTANEKLFF. The full variable domain, in which reference TRBV15 and TRBJ1-4 provide the parts outside the CDR3, is DAMVIQNPRYQVTQFGKPVTLSCSQTLNHNVMYWYQQKSSQAPKLLFHYYDKDFNNEADTPDNFQSRRPNTSFCFLDIRSPGLGDTAMYLCATSSGQGTANEKLFFGSGTQLSVL.

The V gene is TRBV19, the J gene TRBJ2-5; 8 positions agree with TRBD1. With V trimmed by 5 bases and J by 5 bases, 10 bases remained unmatched. The germline CDR1 and CDR2 sequences are LNHDA and SQIVND (reference sequence). The CDR3 length is 15 residues. The CDR3 here is CASSFRAGGQETQYF. The CDR3 DNA follows: TGTGCCAGTAGTTTCCGGGCAGGGGGCCAGGAGACCCAGTACTTC.

This rearrangement joins TRBV18 to TRBJ2-6; 9 nucleotides match TRBD1. Germline CDR1 and CDR2: KGHSH and LQKENI. The CDR3 is 17 residues long. Trimming removed 4 bases from V and 4 bases from J; junction bases left unmatched: 8. CDR3 in DNA: TGTGCCAGCTCACTAAGACAGGGGGACTACGGGGCCAACGTCCTGACTTTC. This codes for CASSLRQGDYGANVLTF.

This clone was counted once. The rearrangement links TRBV6-5 to TRBJ1-1; D not certain. Trimming removed 7 bases at V and 0 bases at J, with 3 bases between. Per the germline V gene, CDR1 is MNHEY and CDR2 is SVGAGI. There are 11 residues in the CDR3. This chain's CDR3 is CASTLNTEAFF. The CDR3 nucleotides are TGTGCCAGCACTTTGAACACTGAAGCTTTCTTT.

The chain links TRBV5-5 to TRBJ1-6; TRBD1 is a possible D gene (6 bases). The germline CDR1 and CDR2 sequences are SGHKS and YYEKEE (reference sequence). Trimming left V 2 bases short and J 4 bases short, with 13 bases between. CDR3 length equals 16 residues. The CDR3 here is CASSLSSGQYNSPLHF. The DNA of the CDR3 is TGTGCCAGCAGCTTATCAAGTGGACAGTATAATTCACCCCTCCACTTT.

The chain recombines TRBV7-2 with TRBJ2-3; TRBD2 matches 9 bases. Germline V gene data show CDR1 as SGHTA and CDR2 as FQGNSA. This CDR3 is 18 amino acids long. The J segment lost 0 bases and the V segment lost 0 bases, leaving 7 bases of the junction unmatched. The CDR3 DNA reads as TGTGCCAGCAGCTTAGCGCGGGATAGCGGGGGAAGCACAGATACGCAGTATTTT. It codes for CASSLARDSGGSTDTQYF.

This clone was seen only once. V is TRBV5-4 and J is TRBJ1-2; a weak D match, TRBD1 (6 bases). Germline lookup yields CDR1 SGHNT and CDR2 YYREEE (reference sequence). Trimming cost V 4 bases and J 5 bases, with 12 bases left between them. The CDR3 covers 13 residues. This chain's CDR3 is CASSATGEYGYTF. CDR3 in DNA: TGTGCCAGCAGCGCGACAGGCGAATATGGCTACACCTTC.

On this clone: A junction end diverges from the germline sequence, so it may reflect a read error. This chain connects TRBV4-2 to TRBJ2-1; the match to TRBD2 covers 7 bases. CDR1 LGHNA and CDR2 YNFKEQ come from the germline V gene. There are 11 residues in the CDR3. In nucleotides, the CDR3 is TGTGCCAGCAGCCAACGGCGGGGGTTTCTCTTC. Residues: CASSQRRGFLF.

The chain is built from TRBV14 and TRBJ2-5; D possibly corresponds to TRBD2 (5 bases). This CDR3 region has 14 residues. Per germline, CDR1 SGHDN and CDR2 FVKESK. Trimming left V 1 base short and J 2 bases short, with 8 bases between. CDR3 protein: CASSQGRFQETQYF. The DNA for the CDR3 is TGTGCCAGCAGCCAAGGGAGGTTTCAAGAGACCCAGTACTTC.

The chain couples TRBV20-1 to TRBJ1-4, with D possibly being TRBD1 (6 bases). The CDR3 totals 11 residues. Germline values: CDR1 DFQATT, CDR2 SNEGSKA (reference sequence). The CDR3 sequence: CGGGSNEKLFF. The CDR3 DNA reads TGCGGGGGCGGGTCGAATGAAAAACTGTTTTTT.

V gene TRBV3-1 (or the pseudogene TRBV3-2) combines with J gene TRBJ2-2; 7 bases fit TRBD1. V lost 4 bases and J lost 1; bases outside the gene matches: 6. The germline V gene has CDR1 LGHDT and CDR2 YNNKEL (reference sequence). This CDR3 has 16 amino acids. The CDR3 DNA reads as TGTGCCAGCAGCCGCCCGGACAGGAGGAACACCGGGGAGCTGTTTTTT. Translating it yields CASSRPDRRNTGELFF.